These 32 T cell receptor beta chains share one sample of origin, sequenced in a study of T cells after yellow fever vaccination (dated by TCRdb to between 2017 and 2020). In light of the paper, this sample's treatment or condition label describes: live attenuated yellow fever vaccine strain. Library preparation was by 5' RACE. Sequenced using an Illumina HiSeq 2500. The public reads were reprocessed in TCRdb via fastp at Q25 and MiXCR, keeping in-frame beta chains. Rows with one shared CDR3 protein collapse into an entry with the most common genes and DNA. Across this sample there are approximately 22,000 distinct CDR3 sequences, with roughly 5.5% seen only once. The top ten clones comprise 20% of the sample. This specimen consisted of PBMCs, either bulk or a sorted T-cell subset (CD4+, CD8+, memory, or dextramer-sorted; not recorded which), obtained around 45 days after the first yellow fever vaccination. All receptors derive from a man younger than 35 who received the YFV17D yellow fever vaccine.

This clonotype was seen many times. The CDR3 here is CASSGQGNPEAFF. The DNA for the CDR3 is TGTGCCAGCAGCGGACAGGGTAATCCTGAAGCTTTCTTT. V is TRBV3-1 and J is TRBJ1-1, with TRBD1 identical over 8 bases. The CDR3 contains 13 residues. Germline V CDR1 and CDR2: LGHDT, YNNKEL (reference sequence). V shed 5 bases and J 6 bases; nucleotides not matched to a gene: 5.

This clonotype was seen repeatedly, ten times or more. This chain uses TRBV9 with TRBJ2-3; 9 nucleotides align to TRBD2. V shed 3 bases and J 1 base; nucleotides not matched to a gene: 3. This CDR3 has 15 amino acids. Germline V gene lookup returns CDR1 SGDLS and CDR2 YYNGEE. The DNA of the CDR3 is TGTGCCAGCAGCGGCGGGGGGGGAGGCACAGATACGCAGTATTTT. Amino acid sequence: CASSGGGGGTDTQYF.

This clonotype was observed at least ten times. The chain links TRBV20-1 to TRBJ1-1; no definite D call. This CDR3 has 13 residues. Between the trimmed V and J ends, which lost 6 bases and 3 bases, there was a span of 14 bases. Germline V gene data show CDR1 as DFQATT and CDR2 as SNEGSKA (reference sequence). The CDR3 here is CSALESDYTEAFF. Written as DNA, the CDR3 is TGCAGTGCCCTCGAGTCGGATTACACTGAAGCTTTCTTT.

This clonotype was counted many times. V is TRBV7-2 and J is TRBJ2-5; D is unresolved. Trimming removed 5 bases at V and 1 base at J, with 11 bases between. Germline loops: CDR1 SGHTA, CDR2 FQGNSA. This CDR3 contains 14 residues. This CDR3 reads CASSTARTQETQYF. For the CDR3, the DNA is TGTGCCAGCAGCACCGCTAGAACCCAAGAGACCCAGTACTTC.

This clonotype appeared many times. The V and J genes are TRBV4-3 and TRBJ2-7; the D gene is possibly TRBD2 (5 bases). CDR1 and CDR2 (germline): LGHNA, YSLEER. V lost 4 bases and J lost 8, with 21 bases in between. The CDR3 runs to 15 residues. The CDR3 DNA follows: TGCGCCAGCAGCCTCGTCGGACTCTCCCGGGGAAAGCAGTACTTC. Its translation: CASSLVGLSRGKQYF.

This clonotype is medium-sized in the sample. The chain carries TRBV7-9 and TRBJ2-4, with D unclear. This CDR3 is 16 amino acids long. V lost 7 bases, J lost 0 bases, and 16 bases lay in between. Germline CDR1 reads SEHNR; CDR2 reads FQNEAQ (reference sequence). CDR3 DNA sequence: TGTGCCAGCACCCCTCCAGAGGAACTAGCCAAAAACATTCAGTACTTC. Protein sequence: CASTPPEELAKNIQYF.

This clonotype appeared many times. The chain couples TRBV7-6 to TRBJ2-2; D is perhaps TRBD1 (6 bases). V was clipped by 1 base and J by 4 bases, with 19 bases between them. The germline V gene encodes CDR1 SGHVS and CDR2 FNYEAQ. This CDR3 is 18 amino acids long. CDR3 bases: TGTGCCAGCAGCTTAGGAACAGGGATTACGGCGAGCACCGGGGAGCTGTTTTTT. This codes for CASSLGTGITASTGELFF.

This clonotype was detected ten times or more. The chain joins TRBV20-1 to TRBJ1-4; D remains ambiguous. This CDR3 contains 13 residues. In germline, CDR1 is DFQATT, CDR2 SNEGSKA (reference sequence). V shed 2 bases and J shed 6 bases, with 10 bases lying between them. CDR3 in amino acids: CSARRAVHEKLFF. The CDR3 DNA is TGCAGTGCTAGACGGGCGGTCCATGAAAAACTGTTTTTT.

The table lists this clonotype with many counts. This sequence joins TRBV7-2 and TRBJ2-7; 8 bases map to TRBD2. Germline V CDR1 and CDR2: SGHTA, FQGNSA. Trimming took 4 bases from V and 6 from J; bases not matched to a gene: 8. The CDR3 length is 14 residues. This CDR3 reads CASSSPREGGEQYV. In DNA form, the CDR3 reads TGTGCCAGCAGCTCCCCCCGGGAGGGGGGCGAGCAGTACGTC.

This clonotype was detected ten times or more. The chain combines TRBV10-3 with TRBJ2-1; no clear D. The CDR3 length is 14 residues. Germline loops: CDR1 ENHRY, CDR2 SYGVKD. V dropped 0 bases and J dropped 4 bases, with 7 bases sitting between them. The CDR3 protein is CAISESGRYNEQFF. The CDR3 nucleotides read TGTGCCATCAGTGAGTCGGGTCGGTACAATGAGCAGTTCTTC.

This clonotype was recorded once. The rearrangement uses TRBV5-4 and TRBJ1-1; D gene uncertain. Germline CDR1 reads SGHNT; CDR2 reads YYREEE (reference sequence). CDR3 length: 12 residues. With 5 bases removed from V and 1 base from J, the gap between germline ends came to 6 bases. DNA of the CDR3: TGTGCCAGCAGATCAGGGAACACTGAAGCTTTCTTT. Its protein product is CASRSGNTEAFF.

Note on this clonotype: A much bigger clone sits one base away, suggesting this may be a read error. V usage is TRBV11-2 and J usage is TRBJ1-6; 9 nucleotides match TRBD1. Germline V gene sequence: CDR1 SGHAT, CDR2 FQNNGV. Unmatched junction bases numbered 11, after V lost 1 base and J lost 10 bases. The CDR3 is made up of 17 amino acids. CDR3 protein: CASSLGTGAPSISPLHF. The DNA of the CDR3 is TGTGCCAGCAGCTTAGGGACAGGGGCCCCCTCTATATCACCCCTCCACTTT. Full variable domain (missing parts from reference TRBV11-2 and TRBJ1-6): EAGVAQSPRYKIIEKRQSVAFWCNPISGHATLYWYQQILGQGPKLLIQFQNNGVVDDSQLPKDRFSAERLKGVDSTLKIQPAKLEDSAVYLCASSLGTGAPSISPLHFGNGTRLTVT.

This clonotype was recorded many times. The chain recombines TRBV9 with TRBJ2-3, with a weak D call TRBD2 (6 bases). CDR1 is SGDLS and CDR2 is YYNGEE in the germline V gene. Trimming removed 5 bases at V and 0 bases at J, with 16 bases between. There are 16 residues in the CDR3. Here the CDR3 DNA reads TGTGCCAGCAGTTACCGGGACTTCCCTAGCACAGATACGCAGTATTTT. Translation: CASSYRDFPSTDTQYF. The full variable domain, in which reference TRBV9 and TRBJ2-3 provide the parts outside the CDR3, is DSGVTQTPKHLITATGQRVTLRCSPRSGDLSVYWYQQSLDQGLQFLIQYYNGEERAKGNILERFSAQQFPDLHSELNLSSLELGDSALYFCASSYRDFPSTDTQYFGPGTRLTVL.

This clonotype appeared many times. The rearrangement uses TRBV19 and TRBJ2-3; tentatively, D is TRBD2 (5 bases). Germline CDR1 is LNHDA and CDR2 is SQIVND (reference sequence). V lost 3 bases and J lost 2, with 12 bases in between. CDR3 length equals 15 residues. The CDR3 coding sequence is TGTGCCAGTAGTATCGCCGGACTCCCCACAGATACGCAGTATTTT. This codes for CASSIAGLPTDTQYF.

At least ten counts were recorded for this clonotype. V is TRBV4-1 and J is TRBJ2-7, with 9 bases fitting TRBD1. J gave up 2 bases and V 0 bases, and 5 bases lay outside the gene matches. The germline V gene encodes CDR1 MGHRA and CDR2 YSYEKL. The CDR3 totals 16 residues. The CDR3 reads CASSQDFGTGPYEQYV. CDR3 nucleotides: TGCGCCAGCAGCCAAGATTTTGGGACAGGGCCCTACGAGCAGTACGTC.

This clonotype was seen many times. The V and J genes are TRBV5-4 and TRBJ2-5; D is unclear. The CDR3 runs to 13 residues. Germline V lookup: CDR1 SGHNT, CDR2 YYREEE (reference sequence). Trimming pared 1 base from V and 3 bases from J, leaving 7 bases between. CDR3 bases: TGTGCCAGCAGCTTGCCGTACGAAGAGACCCAGTACTTC. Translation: CASSLPYEETQYF.

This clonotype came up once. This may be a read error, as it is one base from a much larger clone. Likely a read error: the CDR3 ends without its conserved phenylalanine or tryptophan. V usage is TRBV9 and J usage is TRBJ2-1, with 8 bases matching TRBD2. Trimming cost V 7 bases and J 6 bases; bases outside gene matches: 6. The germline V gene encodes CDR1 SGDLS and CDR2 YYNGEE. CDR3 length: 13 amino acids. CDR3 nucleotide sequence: TGTGCCAGCGCGGGACTAGTTGGCAATGAGCAGTTCTCC. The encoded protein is CASAGLVGNEQFS.

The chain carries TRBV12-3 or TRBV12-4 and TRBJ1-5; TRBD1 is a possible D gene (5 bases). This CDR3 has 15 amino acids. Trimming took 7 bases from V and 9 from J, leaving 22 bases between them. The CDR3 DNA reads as TGTGCCAGCACAATATCTGGGGGGGTCTTGAGGCCCCAGCATTTT. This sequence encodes CASTISGGVLRPQHF.

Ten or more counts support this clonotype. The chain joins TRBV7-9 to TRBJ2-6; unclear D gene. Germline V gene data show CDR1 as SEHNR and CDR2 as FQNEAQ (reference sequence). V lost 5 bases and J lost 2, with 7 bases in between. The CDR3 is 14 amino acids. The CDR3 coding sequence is TGTGCCAGCAGCGTAGGGCCTGGGGCCAACGTCCTGACTTTC. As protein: CASSVGPGANVLTF.

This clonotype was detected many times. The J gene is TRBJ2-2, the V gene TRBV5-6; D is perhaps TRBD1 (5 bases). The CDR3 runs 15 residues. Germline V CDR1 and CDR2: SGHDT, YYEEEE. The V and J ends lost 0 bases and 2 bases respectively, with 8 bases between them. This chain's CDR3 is CASSLGQLNTGELFF. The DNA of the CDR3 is TGTGCCAGCAGCTTGGGACAGTTAAACACCGGGGAGCTGTTTTTT.

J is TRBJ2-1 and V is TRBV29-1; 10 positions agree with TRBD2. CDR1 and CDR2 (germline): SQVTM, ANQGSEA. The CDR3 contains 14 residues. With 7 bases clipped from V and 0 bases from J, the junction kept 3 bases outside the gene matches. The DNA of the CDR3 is TGCAGCGGCAGACTAGCGGGCTCCTACAATGAGCAGTTCTTC. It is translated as CSGRLAGSYNEQFF.

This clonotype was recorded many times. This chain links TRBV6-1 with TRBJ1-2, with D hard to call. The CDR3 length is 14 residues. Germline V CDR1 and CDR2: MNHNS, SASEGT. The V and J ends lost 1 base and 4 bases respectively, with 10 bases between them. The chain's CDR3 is CASSEGSEFYGYTF. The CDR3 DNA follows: TGTGCCAGCAGTGAAGGGTCAGAGTTCTATGGCTACACCTTC.

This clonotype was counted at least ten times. CDR3 loop: CAISVEGGYGYTF. Here the CDR3 DNA reads TGTGCCATCAGTGTGGAGGGAGGTTATGGCTACACCTTC. The chain is built from TRBV10-3 and TRBJ1-2; the D is unclear. The germline CDR1 and CDR2 sequences are ENHRY and SYGVKD. The CDR3 covers 13 residues. Between the trimmed V and J ends, which lost 4 bases and 5 bases, there was a span of 11 bases.

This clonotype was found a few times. The CDR3 bases are TGTGCCAGCAGCTTAGAAGGGGTCCAGCCCCAGCATTTT. Amino acids: CASSLEGVQPQHF. The V gene is TRBV7-9, the J gene TRBJ1-5; D is perhaps TRBD1 (5 bases). The CDR3 consists of 13 residues. Trimming removed 1 base at V and 7 bases at J, with 8 bases between. Germline V gives CDR1 SEHNR, CDR2 FQNEAQ (reference sequence).

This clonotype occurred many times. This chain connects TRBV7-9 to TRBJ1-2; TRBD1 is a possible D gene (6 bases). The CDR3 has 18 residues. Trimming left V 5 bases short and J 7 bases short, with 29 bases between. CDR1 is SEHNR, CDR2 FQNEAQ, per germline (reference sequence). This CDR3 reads CASSSFLGGGPYLSGYTF. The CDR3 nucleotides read TGTGCCAGCAGCAGCTTTTTAGGGGGGGGACCGTACTTGTCTGGCTACACCTTC.

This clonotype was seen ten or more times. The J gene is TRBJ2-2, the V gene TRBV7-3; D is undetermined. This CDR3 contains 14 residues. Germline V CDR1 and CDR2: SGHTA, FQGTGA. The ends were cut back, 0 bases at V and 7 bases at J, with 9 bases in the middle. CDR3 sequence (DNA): TGTGCCAGCAGCTTAACGGGGAAGAACGGGGAGCTGTTTTTT. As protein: CASSLTGKNGELFF.

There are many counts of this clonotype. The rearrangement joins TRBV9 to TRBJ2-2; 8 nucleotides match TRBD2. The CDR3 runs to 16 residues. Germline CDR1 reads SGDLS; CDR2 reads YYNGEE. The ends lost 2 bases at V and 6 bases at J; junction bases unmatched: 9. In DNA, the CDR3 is TGTGCCAGCAGCGTCTCCCCGGGGGGGAGTTCCGGGGAGCTGTTTTTT. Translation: CASSVSPGGSSGELFF.

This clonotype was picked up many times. CDR3 DNA: TGTGCCAGCAGCTTAGTGGCTAGCGGGGATCTAGCCAGTGAGCAGTTCTTC. Its protein product is CASSLVASGDLASEQFF. The chain recombines TRBV7-3 with TRBJ2-1, with 9 bases aligning to TRBD2. The CDR3 covers 17 residues. Germline assignment: CDR1 SGHTA and CDR2 FQGTGA. The V and J ends lost 2 bases and 9 bases, in that order; junction bases with no gene match: 14.

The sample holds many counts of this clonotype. The CDR3, as DNA: TGCAGTGCTAGCTCCGATTCGCCCCAGCATTTT. It specifies CSASSDSPQHF. The genes are TRBV20-1 and TRBJ1-5; D is unresolved. The CDR3 extends over 11 amino acids. V gave up 3 bases and J gave up 9 bases, with 9 bases separating them. Germline-derived CDR1 and CDR2 are DFQATT and SNEGSKA (reference sequence).

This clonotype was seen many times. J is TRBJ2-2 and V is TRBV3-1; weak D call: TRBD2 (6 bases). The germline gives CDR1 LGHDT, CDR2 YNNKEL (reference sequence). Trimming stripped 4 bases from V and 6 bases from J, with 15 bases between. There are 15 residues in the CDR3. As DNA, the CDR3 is TGTGCCAGCAGCCCCTGGGGCGGGGACGCCGGGGAGCTGTTTTTT. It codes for CASSPWGGDAGELFF.

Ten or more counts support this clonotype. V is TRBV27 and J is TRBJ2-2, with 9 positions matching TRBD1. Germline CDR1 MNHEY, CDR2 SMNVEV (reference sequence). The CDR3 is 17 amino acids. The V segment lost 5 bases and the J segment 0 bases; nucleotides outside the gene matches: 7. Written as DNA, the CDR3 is TGTGCCAGCAGTGACAGGGGGTATAGGGCGAACACCGGGGAGCTGTTTTTT. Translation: CASSDRGYRANTGELFF.

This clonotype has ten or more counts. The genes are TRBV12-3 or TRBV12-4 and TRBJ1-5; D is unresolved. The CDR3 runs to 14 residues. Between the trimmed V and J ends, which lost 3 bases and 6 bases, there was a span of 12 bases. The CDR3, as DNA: TGTGCCAGCAGTTTTACTGGGGAGGGTCAGCCCCAGCATTTT. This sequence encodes CASSFTGEGQPQHF.